A single sample gave rise to the 18 T cell receptor beta chains below, sequenced in a study of blood T cells in healthy people across ages. Combining a sample-barcoded 5' primer with a J-beta primer mix, a second PCR ran for roughly 7 to 12 cycles. Via MiXCR, TCRdb re-called the 5' RACE reads, giving one row per CDR3 protein. The sample gives 1.5 million to 1.8 million distinct CDR3 sequences, roughly two fifths of which show up once; about 4% is in the top ten. Input material: blood. The source is a woman aged 18-29 years in good health.

CDR3 amino acids: CASSLGVRNSPTKQYF. CDR3 sequence (DNA): TGTGCCAGCAGCTTAGGGGTAAGGAACTCTCCTACGAAGCAGTACTTC. This chain joins TRBV7-2 and TRBJ2-5; D remains unclear. Germline CDR1 SGHTA, CDR2 FQGNSA. V was pared by 1 base and J by 11 bases, with 23 bases between. The CDR3 is 16 residues long.

A few counts support this clonotype. The rearrangement uses TRBV27 and TRBJ2-1, with 9 bases that match TRBD1. V was clipped by 4 bases and J by 5 bases; unmatched bases: 9. The germline CDR1 and CDR2 sequences are MNHEY and SMNVEV (reference sequence). The CDR3 consists of 16 residues. The CDR3, as DNA: TGTGCCAGCAGTTCCCCCATGGGACAGGGACACAATGAGCAGTTCTTC. Protein: CASSSPMGQGHNEQFF.

The rearrangement uses TRBV29-1 and TRBJ2-7, with 9 bases lining up with TRBD1. The last part of the DNA fits TRBJ2-5 better; the J call may be wrong. The CDR3 sequence is 15 residues long. Per germline, CDR1 SQVTM and CDR2 ANQGSEA. In DNA form, the CDR3 reads TGCAGCGTTGAATGTTGGACAGGGGTGGAGGAGACCCAGTACTTC. The encoded protein is CSVECWTGVEETQYF.

In this sample, this clonotype turned up a few times. The V call is TRBV20-1, the J call TRBJ2-5; 7 nucleotides match TRBD2. This CDR3 comprises 14 residues. The germline gives CDR1 DFQATT, CDR2 SNEGSKA (reference sequence). J was trimmed by 2 bases and V by 2 bases; bases with no gene match: 5. CDR3 DNA sequence: TGCAGTGCTAGATCCTGGACTAGGCAAGAGACCCAGTACTTC. It encodes CSARSWTRQETQYF.

V usage is TRBV7-2 and J usage is TRBJ2-5; 9 bases align to TRBD2. After removal of 6 bases from V and 5 bases from J, the junction contained 13 bases not matched to a gene. The CDR3 totals 16 residues. Germline V gene lookup returns CDR1 SGHTA and CDR2 FQGNSA. The CDR3 loop is CASRYSSGVGPETQYF. The CDR3 coding sequence is TGTGCCAGCAGATACTCTAGCGGGGTGGGGCCCGAGACCCAGTACTTC. The whole variable domain, filled in from reference TRBV7-2 and TRBJ2-5, reads GAGVSQSPSNKVTEKGKDVELRCDPISGHTALYWYRQSLGQGLEFLIYFQGNSAPDKSGLPSDRFSAERTGGSVSTLTIQRTQQEDSAVYLCASRYSSGVGPETQYFGPGTRLLVL.

This rearrangement joins TRBV20-1 to TRBJ1-1; 8 bases are a match to TRBD1. This CDR3 region has 13 residues. CDR1 and CDR2 from the germline V gene are DFQATT and SNEGSKA (reference sequence). The V gene end was trimmed by 0 bases and the J gene end by 5 bases; junction bases not matched to a gene: 2. CDR3 loop: CSAREDRVTEAFF. The CDR3 DNA reads TGCAGTGCTAGAGAGGACAGGGTGACTGAAGCTTTCTTT.

The chain recombines TRBV5-1 with TRBJ2-2; TRBD1 matches 7 bases. Unmatched junction bases numbered 10, after V lost 0 bases and J lost 2 bases. CDR1 is SGHRS, CDR2 YFSETQ, per germline. The length of the CDR3 is 18 residues. The CDR3 DNA reads as TGCGCCAGCAGCTTGGTAGGGACAGCGACAATCAACACCGGGGAGCTGTTTTTT. It codes for CASSLVGTATINTGELFF.

The gene calls are TRBV12-3 or TRBV12-4 and TRBJ2-7, with D possibly matching TRBD1 (6 bases). V lost 5 bases and J 2 bases, leaving 16 bases between the germline ends. The CDR3 totals 15 residues. CDR3 amino acids: CASSEDTPGAYEQYF. CDR3 nucleotides: TGTGCCAGCAGTGAAGACACCCCAGGGGCCTACGAGCAGTACTTC.

V usage is TRBV20-1 and J usage is TRBJ2-1; tentative D call: TRBD1 (5 bases). This CDR3 is 12 amino acids long. From germline, CDR1 is DFQATT and CDR2 SNEGSKA (reference sequence). Here the CDR3 reads CSFSQGNNEQFF. CDR3 sequence (DNA): TGCAGCTTTTCCCAGGGTAACAATGAGCAGTTCTTC.

The CDR3 here is CASNRTSGLFTDTQYF. The CDR3 DNA sequence: TGTGCCAGCAACCGGACTAGCGGACTTTTCACAGATACGCAGTATTTT. J is TRBJ2-3 and V is TRBV3-1, with 10 bases fitting TRBD2. CDR1 LGHDT and CDR2 YNNKEL come from the germline V gene (reference sequence). The CDR3 contains 16 residues. Unmatched junction bases numbered 9, after V lost 7 bases and J lost 2 bases.

The CDR3 region is CASSQRGMANEKLFF. DNA of the CDR3: TGCGCCAGCAGCCAAAGGGGGATGGCTAATGAAAAACTGTTTTTT. J is TRBJ1-4 and V is TRBV4-3; D possibly corresponds to TRBD1 (6 bases). Between the trimmed V and J ends, which lost 2 bases and 3 bases, there was a span of 10 bases. The length of the CDR3 is 15 residues. Germline CDR1 and CDR2: LGHNA and YSLEER.

The V and J genes are TRBV7-9 and TRBJ1-6; no clear D. This CDR3 comprises 14 residues. Germline assignment: CDR1 SEHNR and CDR2 FQNEAQ (reference sequence). V lost 6 bases, J lost 5 bases, and 11 bases lay in between. This CDR3 is CASRLEKNNSPLHF. DNA of the CDR3: TGTGCCAGCAGACTTGAGAAAAATAATTCACCCCTCCACTTT.

The genes are TRBV12-3 or TRBV12-4 and TRBJ1-2; perhaps TRBD1 as D (5 bases). This CDR3 comprises 14 residues. With 5 bases removed from V and 6 bases from J, the gap between germline ends came to 16 bases. The CDR3 region is CASSEGEYGHGYTF. In DNA, the CDR3 is TGTGCCAGCAGTGAAGGGGAGTACGGCCATGGCTACACCTTC.

As concerns this clonotype: Its ends do not fully match the called genes, so a read error is possible. The rearrangement links TRBV20-1 to TRBJ1-6, with TRBD1 as a possible D gene (5 bases). The CDR3 has 13 amino acids. CDR1 and CDR2 (germline): DFQATT, SNEGSKA (reference sequence). CDR3 in DNA: TGCAGTGCTGCCAGGGTTTCGAATTCACCCCCCCACTTT. It is translated as CSAARVSNSPPHF.

About this clonotype itself: Germline and junction disagree at one end, which may indicate a read error. This chain uses TRBV7-9 with TRBJ2-7; D not certain. This CDR3 spans 14 amino acids. Germline V CDR1 and CDR2: SEHNR, FQNEAQ (reference sequence). The CDR3 sequence is CVSSLGGLDYEQYF. The DNA for the CDR3 is TGTGTCAGCAGCTTAGGTGGGCTAGACTACGAGCAGTACTTC.

This clonotype was picked up one time. The CDR3 region has the DNA TGTGCCAGCAGCTTAGCGCGTGTCAGGGACTATTCACCCCTCCACTTT. Its protein product is CASSLARVRDYSPLHF. The J gene is TRBJ1-6, the V gene TRBV7-8; perhaps TRBD1 as D (5 bases). CDR3 length: 16 amino acids. The V end was cut by 0 bases, the J end by 8 bases, with 14 bases between. Germline values: CDR1 SGHVS, CDR2 FQNEAQ.

This clonotype was found a few times. V usage is TRBV6-1 and J usage is TRBJ2-6; the D is unclear. V lost 3 bases to trimming and J lost 3 bases, with 9 bases between them. Germline V gene sequence: CDR1 MNHNS, CDR2 SASEGT. The CDR3 has 15 amino acids. For the CDR3, the DNA is TGTGCCAGCAGTGAGCAAGGGATTGGGGCCAACGTCCTGACTTTC. Amino acid sequence: CASSEQGIGANVLTF.

This clonotype showed up just once. This chain connects TRBV12-3 or TRBV12-4 to TRBJ2-1; 9 nucleotides agree with TRBD2. This CDR3 comprises 13 residues. Trimming took 4 bases from V and 11 from J; bases not matched to a gene: 6. The CDR3 reads CASSSSGAPKQFF. In nucleotides, the CDR3 is TGTGCCAGCAGTTCTAGCGGGGCCCCAAAGCAGTTCTTC.